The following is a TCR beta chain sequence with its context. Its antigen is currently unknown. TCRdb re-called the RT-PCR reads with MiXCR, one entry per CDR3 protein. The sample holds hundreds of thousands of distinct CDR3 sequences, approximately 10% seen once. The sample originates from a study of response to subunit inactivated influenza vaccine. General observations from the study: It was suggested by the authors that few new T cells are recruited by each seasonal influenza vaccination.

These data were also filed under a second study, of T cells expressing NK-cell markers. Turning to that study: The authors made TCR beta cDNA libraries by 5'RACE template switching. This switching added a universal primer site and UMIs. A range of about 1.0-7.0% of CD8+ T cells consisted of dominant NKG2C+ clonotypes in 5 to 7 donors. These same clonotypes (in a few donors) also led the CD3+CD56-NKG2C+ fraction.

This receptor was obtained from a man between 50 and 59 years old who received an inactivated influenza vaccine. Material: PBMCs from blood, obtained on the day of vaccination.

CDR3 DNA sequence: TGTGCCAGCAGCGATGGCCCAGGGGGCGGATTAGCCAAAAACATTCAGTACTTC. As protein: CASSDGPGGGLAKNIQYF. The chain combines TRBV9 with TRBJ2-4, with 8 bases aligning to TRBD1. Germline V gene sequence: CDR1 SGDLS, CDR2 YYNGEE. The ends lost 3 bases at V and 0 bases at J; junction bases unmatched: 11. There are 18 residues in the CDR3.